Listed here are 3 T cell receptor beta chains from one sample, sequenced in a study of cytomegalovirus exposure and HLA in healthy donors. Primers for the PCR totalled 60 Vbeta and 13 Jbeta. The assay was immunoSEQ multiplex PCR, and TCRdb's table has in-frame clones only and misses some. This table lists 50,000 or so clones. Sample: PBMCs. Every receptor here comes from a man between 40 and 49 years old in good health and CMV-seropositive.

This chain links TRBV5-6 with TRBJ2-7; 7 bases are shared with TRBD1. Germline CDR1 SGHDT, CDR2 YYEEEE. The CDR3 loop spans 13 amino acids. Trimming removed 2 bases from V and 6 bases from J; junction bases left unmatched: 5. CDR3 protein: CASSLGTVGEQYF. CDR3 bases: TGTGCCAGCAGCTTAGGGACAGTAGGCGAGCAGTACTTC.

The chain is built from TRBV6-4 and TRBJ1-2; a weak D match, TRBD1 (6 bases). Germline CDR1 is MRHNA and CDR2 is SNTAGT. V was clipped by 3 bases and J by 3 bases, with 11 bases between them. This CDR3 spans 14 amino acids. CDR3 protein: CASSEAAGDYGYTF. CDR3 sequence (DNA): TGTGCCAGCAGTGAGGCCGCAGGGGACTATGGCTACACCTTC.

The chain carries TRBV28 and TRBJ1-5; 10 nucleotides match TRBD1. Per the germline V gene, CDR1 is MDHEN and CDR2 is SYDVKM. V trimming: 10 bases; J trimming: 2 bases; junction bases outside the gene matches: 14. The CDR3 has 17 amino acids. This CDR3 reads CATHGRTGGYGNQPQHF. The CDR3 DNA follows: TGTGCCACCCACGGCCGGACAGGGGGGTACGGCAATCAGCCCCAGCATTTT.